One sample yielded the 22 T cell receptor beta chains listed below, sequenced in a study of T cell changes during pregnancy in multiple sclerosis. Measured with immunoSEQ multiplex PCR; TCRdb has only the in-frame clones, and not every one. The sample holds 33,000 or so clones; 90% are singletons and the top ten take roughly 5.7%. The source material was peripheral blood, sampled in the third trimester of pregnancy. These receptors were taken from a female donor in good health, enrolled as a control in a pregnancy study.

The chain uses TRBV7-2 and TRBJ1-6; possibly TRBD1 for D (6 bases). The length of the CDR3 is 18 residues. The germline gives CDR1 SGHTA, CDR2 FQGNSA. V was pared by 4 bases and J by 6 bases, with 22 bases between. In nucleotides, the CDR3 is TGTGCCAGCAGCTATCCCAGGACAGCAGCCTTACCTAATTCACCCCTCCACTTT. Residues: CASSYPRTAALPNSPLHF.

The chain carries TRBV28 and TRBJ1-2; D is unresolved. Deletions cut 6 bases from V and 4 bases from J, with 9 bases between. CDR1 is MDHEN and CDR2 is SYDVKM in the germline V gene. The CDR3 is 12 residues long. For the CDR3, the DNA is TGTGCCAGCAGCGGGAGGAGCTATGGCTACACCTTC. Protein product: CASSGRSYGYTF.

The chain joins TRBV28 to TRBJ2-4, with 7 nucleotides matching TRBD1. V gave up 6 bases and J gave up 0 bases; unmatched junction bases: 8. In germline, CDR1 is MDHEN, CDR2 SYDVKM. The CDR3 spans 16 residues. The CDR3 region has the DNA TGTGCCAGCAGCGATACAGGGGCCAAAGCCAAAAACATTCAGTACTTC. The encoded protein is CASSDTGAKAKNIQYF. The variable domain in full, with the rest retrieved from reference TRBV28 and TRBJ2-4, is DVKVTQSSRYLVKRTGEKVFLECVQDMDHENMFWYRQDPGLGLRLIYFSYDVKMKEKGDIPEGYSVSREKKERFSLILESASTNQTSMYLCASSDTGAKAKNIQYFGAGTRLSVL.

This clone has only one observation. This chain joins TRBV19 and TRBJ2-1; D is perhaps TRBD2 (7 bases). The CDR3 consists of 17 residues. V lost 3 bases to trimming and J lost 0 bases, with 15 bases between them. Germline V lookup: CDR1 LNHDA, CDR2 SQIVND (reference sequence). This chain's CDR3 is CASSMGAGARSYNEQFF. The CDR3 DNA reads as TGTGCCAGTAGTATGGGGGCGGGAGCCCGCTCCTACAATGAGCAGTTCTTC.

The V and J genes are TRBV5-4 and TRBJ2-2; 8 positions agree with TRBD1. The CDR3 is 15 amino acids. CDR1 and CDR2 from the germline V gene are SGHNT and YYREEE (reference sequence). The V segment lost 3 bases and the J segment 2 bases; nucleotides outside the gene matches: 3. CDR3 in DNA: TGTGCCAGCAGCTCGGACAGGGAAAACACCGGGGAGCTGTTTTTT. Encoded protein: CASSSDRENTGELFF. Together with reference TRBV5-4 and TRBJ2-2, the CDR3 gives the full variable domain: ETGVTQSPTHLIKTRGQQVTLRCSSQSGHNTVSWYQQALGQGPQFIFQYYREEENGRGNFPPRFSGLQFPNYSSELNVNALELDDSALYLCASSSDRENTGELFFGEGSRLTVL.

The chain recombines TRBV10-3 with TRBJ1-2; 9 nucleotides match TRBD1. V trimming: 6 bases; J trimming: 3 bases; junction bases outside the gene matches: 5. The V gene's germline CDR1 is ENHRY and CDR2 SYGVKD. The CDR3 runs 14 residues. DNA for the CDR3: TGTGCCATCAGACCGACAGGGGGGGACTATGGCTACACCTTC. Translation gives CAIRPTGGDYGYTF.

This chain connects TRBV5-4 to TRBJ1-1; maybe TRBD1 (5 bases). Deletions cut 2 bases from V and 2 bases from J, with 10 bases between. Germline V gene data show CDR1 as SGHNT and CDR2 as YYREEE (reference sequence). The CDR3 runs 14 residues. DNA of the CDR3: TGTGCCAGCAGCTTACGGGACTCCAACACTGAAGCTTTCTTT. This codes for CASSLRDSNTEAFF.

The chain uses TRBV11-2 and TRBJ2-1; 7 bases match TRBD2. The CDR3 has 15 amino acids. The V gene's germline CDR1 is SGHAT and CDR2 FQNNGV. V trimming: 1 base; J trimming: 8 bases; junction bases outside the gene matches: 8. The CDR3 DNA is TGTGCCAGCAGCTTAGGGGGGAGGGGTCAGGATGAGCAGTTCTTC. Translation: CASSLGGRGQDEQFF.

V and J are TRBV4-3 and TRBJ1-1; TRBD1 matches at 7 bases. The CDR3 contains 14 residues. Germline-derived CDR1 and CDR2 are LGHNA and YSLEER. Trimming at V came to 0 bases and at J to 8 bases, leaving 6 bases not matched to a gene. CDR3 in amino acids: CASSQDRSRGEAFF. CDR3 sequence (DNA): TGCGCCAGCAGCCAAGATAGGTCCAGGGGGGAAGCTTTCTTT.

The chain joins TRBV15 to TRBJ2-1; a possible D gene is TRBD2 (5 bases). CDR1 LNHNV and CDR2 YYDKDF come from the germline V gene (reference sequence). The CDR3 is 14 amino acids. The V and J ends lost 0 bases and 7 bases respectively, with 10 bases between them. The chain's CDR3 is CATSRELVQNEQFF. Here the CDR3 DNA reads TGTGCCACCAGCAGAGAACTAGTACAAAATGAGCAGTTCTTC.

The V gene is TRBV28, the J gene TRBJ1-1; 11 nucleotides align to TRBD1. Losses at the gene ends were 5 bases for V and 10 bases for J; bases not matched to a gene: 9. The CDR3 spans 14 residues. Germline V gene data show CDR1 as MDHEN and CDR2 as SYDVKM. DNA of the CDR3: TGTGCCAGCAGTCCCATGGGGACAGGGGGAGTAGCTTTCTTT. It specifies CASSPMGTGGVAFF.

The chain carries TRBV27 and TRBJ1-1; D ambiguous. The CDR3 consists of 11 residues. Germline CDR1 and CDR2: MNHEY and SMNVEV (reference sequence). Trimming shortened V by 9 bases and J by 7 bases, and 12 bases separated the two germline ends. The CDR3, as DNA: TGTGCCAGACCACTAGAGGATGAAGCTTTCTTT. Its translation: CARPLEDEAFF.

This chain uses TRBV27 with TRBJ2-2, with TRBD1 identical over 12 bases. After removal of 1 base from V and 4 bases from J, the junction contained 1 base not matched to a gene. The CDR3 extends over 16 amino acids. From germline, CDR1 is MNHEY and CDR2 SMNVEV (reference sequence). Here the CDR3 reads CASSLWDRGRTGELFF. The CDR3, as DNA: TGTGCCAGCAGTTTATGGGACAGGGGGCGCACCGGGGAGCTGTTTTTT.

As for this clone: A read error may produce the germline difference seen at one junction end. Other nucleotide sequences from this sample produce the same CDR3. The CDR3 loop is CASSEGRVNTEAFF. DNA of the CDR3: TGTGCCAGCAGTGAAGGGAGAGTGAACACCGAAGCTTTCTTT. The chain combines TRBV2 with TRBJ1-1; the D is unclear. CDR1 SNHLY and CDR2 FYNNEI come from the germline V gene. The CDR3 has 14 amino acids.

This sequence joins TRBV6-6 and TRBJ1-2, with D tentatively TRBD1 (6 bases). In germline, CDR1 is MNHNY, CDR2 SVGAGI (reference sequence). The CDR3 spans 15 residues. V lost 2 bases, J lost 0 bases, and 10 bases lay in between. Here the CDR3 reads CASSYERGTNYGYTF. CDR3 nucleotide sequence: TGTGCCAGCAGTTACGAGAGGGGGACTAACTATGGCTACACCTTC.

The table lists this clone with a count of one. The chain has TRBV4-1 and TRBJ1-1, with unresolved D. V was trimmed by 8 bases and J by 1 base, leaving 14 bases between them. In germline, CDR1 is MGHRA, CDR2 YSYEKL. This CDR3 comprises 14 residues. CDR3 protein: CASEGEGWNTEAFF. The CDR3, as DNA: TGCGCCAGCGAAGGTGAGGGCTGGAACACTGAAGCTTTCTTT.

This rearrangement joins TRBV6-1 to TRBJ2-2; 7 bases fit TRBD2. Germline V gene data show CDR1 as MNHNS and CDR2 as SASEGT. This CDR3 is 15 amino acids long. Losses at the gene ends were 1 base for V and 7 bases for J; bases not matched to a gene: 6. This chain's CDR3 is CASSEVAGAVGELFF. CDR3 nucleotide sequence: TGTGCCAGCAGTGAAGTGGCGGGAGCGGTCGGGGAGCTGTTTTTT.

This clone was recorded once. The rearrangement joins TRBV30 to TRBJ1-4, with D hard to call. Germline CDR1 reads GTSNPN; CDR2 reads SVGIG (reference sequence). V lost 5 bases and J 8 bases, leaving 15 bases between the germline ends. CDR3 length: 13 amino acids. The CDR3 sequence is CAWGTGVGEKLFF. The DNA for the CDR3 is TGTGCCTGGGGCACGGGAGTAGGGGAAAAACTGTTTTTT.

The chain uses TRBV7-8 and TRBJ2-3, with 11 bases lining up with TRBD2. Germline CDR1 is SGHVS and CDR2 is FQNEAQ. The junction had 4 bases not matched to a gene; V was cut back by 1 base and J by 4 bases. The CDR3 is 16 residues long. CDR3: CASSLVAGGQSDTQYF. The CDR3 nucleotides read TGTGCCAGCAGCTTAGTAGCGGGGGGGCAGTCAGATACGCAGTATTTT.

The chain joins TRBV5-5 to TRBJ1-3; D might be TRBD1 (6 bases). The CDR3 has 15 residues. Germline V gene sequence: CDR1 SGHKS, CDR2 YYEKEE (reference sequence). The V end was cut by 0 bases, the J end by 5 bases, with 12 bases between. Here the CDR3 reads CASSLAQGFRNTIYF. The CDR3 DNA sequence: TGTGCCAGCAGCTTGGCTCAGGGGTTTAGAAACACCATATATTTT. Filled out from reference TRBV5-5 and TRBJ1-3, the complete variable domain reads DAGVTQSPTHLIKTRGQQVTLRCSPISGHKSVSWYQQVLGQGPQFIFQYYEKEERGRGNFPDRFSARQFPNYSSELNVNALLLGDSALYLCASSLAQGFRNTIYFGEGSWLTVV.

The V gene is TRBV6-5, the J gene TRBJ1-4, with D possibly TRBD1 on 6 matching bases. Per germline, CDR1 MNHEY and CDR2 SVGAGI. The CDR3 totals 15 residues. V lost 3 bases, J lost 3 bases, and 11 bases lay in between. The CDR3 nucleotides are TGTGCCAGCAGTTATCTGCCAGGGGCTAATGAAAAACTGTTTTTT. This sequence encodes CASSYLPGANEKLFF.

The chain has TRBV9 and TRBJ1-1; possibly TRBD1 for D (6 bases). The CDR3 extends over 15 amino acids. Germline V CDR1 and CDR2: SGDLS, YYNGEE. Trimming cost V 4 bases and J 4 bases, with 17 bases left between them. Here the CDR3 DNA reads TGTGCCAGCAGCCCAGGGAAGGGGGGGGGCACTGAAGCTTTCTTT. Its protein is CASSPGKGGGTEAFF.